The clone carrying this TCR beta chain is deemed medium-sized (0.01 to 0.1%). This sample was included in a study of patients and donors after allogeneic stem cell transplantation. The CDR3 covers 13 residues. TCRdb reprocessed the RT-PCR reads with MiXCR, giving one entry per CDR3 protein. The data hold roughly 2,000 distinct CDR3 sequences, with approximately 15% observed a single time. This clonotype originated in a human donor who was either an allogeneic HSCT recipient or a stem cell or donor lymphocyte infusion donor (not recorded which). It is not recorded whose cells these are; they may come from a transplant donor. Material: blood, either unsorted or a sorted T cell fraction (not recorded which). The chain is built from TRBV5-3 and TRBJ2-2; D possibly uses TRBD1 or TRBD2 (6 bases each). TRBV5-3 counts as an open reading frame of uncertain function. CDR3 coding DNA: TGTGAACTCCCGGGGGCTAACACCGGGGAGCTGTTTTTT. Translation gives CELPGANTGELFF.